Following are 29 T cell receptor beta chains from one sample sequenced in a study of blood T cell dynamics during melanoma immunotherapy. Time point meaning: pre-treatment baseline. The table came from immunoSEQ multiplex PCR; TCRdb's copy has only in-frame clones and leaves some out. The sample lists some 9,400 clones, approximately 83% occurring once. Material: blood, obtained from a patient treated with checkpoint blockade. Receptors were obtained from a human donor with melanoma.

This clone has a single count. The chain is built from TRBV5-6 and TRBJ2-7; tentatively, D is TRBD1 (5 bases). V lost 2 bases and J 5 bases, leaving 11 bases between the germline ends. This CDR3 has 13 amino acids. Germline V gene data show CDR1 as SGHDT and CDR2 as YYEEEE. The CDR3 here is CASSLPRVHEQYF. CDR3 bases: TGTGCCAGCAGCTTACCCAGGGTCCACGAGCAGTACTTC.

V gene TRBV5-1 combines with J gene TRBJ2-5, with 7 bases lining up with TRBD1. CDR1 SGHRS and CDR2 YFSETQ come from the germline V gene. V trimming: 4 bases; J trimming: 2 bases; junction bases outside the gene matches: 5. The CDR3 loop spans 14 amino acids. CDR3 protein: CASSKTGIQETQYF. CDR3 nucleotide sequence: TGCGCCAGCAGCAAGACAGGGATTCAAGAGACCCAGTACTTC.

The genes are TRBV30 and TRBJ1-2; TRBD1 matches at 7 bases. CDR3 length: 13 amino acids. The V gene end was trimmed by 4 bases and the J gene end by 3 bases; junction bases not matched to a gene: 5. The germline V gene encodes CDR1 GTSNPN and CDR2 SVGIG (reference sequence). The CDR3 loop reads CAWTIDRDYGYTF. For the CDR3, the DNA is TGTGCCTGGACCATAGACAGGGACTATGGCTACACCTTC.

This clone was counted a few times. The chain is built from TRBV19 and TRBJ1-5; TRBD1 might be the D (5 bases). Looked up from germline, CDR1 is LNHDA and CDR2 is SQIVND (reference sequence). Trimming took off 4 bases at V and 5 bases at J, with 18 bases between the two ends. The CDR3 loop spans 16 amino acids. DNA for the CDR3: TGTGCCAGTAGTAGAAGCAGGGTAGAACTGCATCAGCCCCAGCATTTT. Encoded protein: CASSRSRVELHQPQHF.

The V and J genes are TRBV10-3 and TRBJ2-3; TRBD2 is a possible D gene (5 bases). The CDR3 has 15 amino acids. Deletions cut 4 bases from V and 0 bases from J, with 11 bases between. Germline V CDR1 and CDR2: ENHRY, SYGVKD. CDR3 sequence: CAISAGNPSTDTQYF. As DNA, the CDR3 is TGTGCCATCAGTGCGGGGAACCCTAGCACAGATACGCAGTATTTT.

The rearrangement joins TRBV5-1 to TRBJ1-3; 7 nucleotides agree with TRBD1. There are 15 residues in the CDR3. V lost 3 bases, J lost 8 bases, and 11 bases stayed unmatched. From germline, CDR1 is SGHRS and CDR2 YFSETQ. CDR3 sequence: CASSSDAGRGDTIYF. In DNA form, the CDR3 reads TGCGCCAGCAGCTCCGATGCGGGCAGGGGGGACACCATATATTTT.

This chain connects TRBV5-6 to TRBJ2-7; 9 nucleotides match TRBD1. The germline V gene has CDR1 SGHDT and CDR2 YYEEEE. V lost 0 bases to trimming and J lost 5 bases; unmatched junction nucleotides: 6. The CDR3 is 15 amino acids. In nucleotides, the CDR3 is TGTGCCAGCAGCTTGGCACAGGGGGCAAGCCACGAGCAGTACTTC. Protein: CASSLAQGASHEQYF.

This clone occurred once. The chain couples TRBV7-2 to TRBJ2-7, with no clear D. The CDR3 totals 17 residues. Germline V gene data show CDR1 as SGHTA and CDR2 as FQGNSA. With 2 bases removed from V and 0 bases from J, the gap between germline ends came to 17 bases. DNA of the CDR3: TGTGCCAGCAGCTTACTCCCTACCCTCATCCCCTCCTACGAGCAGTACTTC. Translation gives CASSLLPTLIPSYEQYF.

The chain uses TRBV6-6 and TRBJ2-3, with D unresolved. The CDR3 spans 12 residues. Germline values: CDR1 MNHNY, CDR2 SVGAGI (reference sequence). V shed 2 bases and J shed 5 bases, with 5 bases lying between them. DNA for the CDR3: TGTGCCAGCAGTTACAGTGAAGATACGCAGTATTTT. Translation gives CASSYSEDTQYF.

The CDR3 loop reads CASIPGHLMNTEAFF. CDR3 bases: TGTGCCAGTATCCCGGGACACCTTATGAACACTGAAGCTTTCTTT. The J gene is TRBJ1-1, the V gene TRBV19; D might be TRBD1 (6 bases). Germline CDR1 and CDR2: LNHDA and SQIVND (reference sequence). V dropped 7 bases and J dropped 0 bases, with 15 bases sitting between them. This CDR3 is built from 15 residues.

The J gene is TRBJ1-2, the V gene TRBV6-1; 8 bases are a match to TRBD1. The junction had 2 bases not matched to a gene; V was cut back by 5 bases and J by 0 bases. The V gene's germline CDR1 is MNHNS and CDR2 SASEGT. The CDR3 spans 14 residues. The CDR3 region has the DNA TGTGCCAGCAGTCCGGGACAGGCTAACTATGGCTACACCTTC. This gives the protein CASSPGQANYGYTF.

This chain connects TRBV6-1 to TRBJ2-1; D not certain. The CDR3 runs to 16 residues. The germline V gene has CDR1 MNHNS and CDR2 SASEGT. The ends were cut back, 0 bases at V and 0 bases at J, with 9 bases in the middle. DNA of the CDR3: TGTGCCAGCAGTGAAGCTAGGGTGCTCTCCTACAATGAGCAGTTCTTC. Translated: CASSEARVLSYNEQFF.

The chain recombines TRBV18 with TRBJ1-1; D not resolved. CDR1 is KGHSH and CDR2 is LQKENI in the germline V gene. Between the trimmed V and J ends, which lost 2 bases and 0 bases, there was a span of 10 bases. The CDR3 is 15 amino acids. DNA of the CDR3: TGTGCCAGCTCACCAGCGTCACAGTTGAACACTGAAGCTTTCTTT. This gives the protein CASSPASQLNTEAFF.

The rearrangement uses TRBV18 and TRBJ2-1; the D gene is possibly TRBD1 (5 bases). V lost 3 bases to trimming and J lost 5 bases, with 14 bases between them. This CDR3 comprises 15 residues. Germline V gene data show CDR1 as KGHSH and CDR2 as LQKENI. DNA for the CDR3: TGTGCCAGCTCACCGTTAAGGGGTCCCAACAATGAGCAGTTCTTC. Its translation: CASSPLRGPNNEQFF.

Only a few counts were recorded for this clone. The chain uses TRBV5-1 and TRBJ2-2; D not resolved. Germline V gene lookup returns CDR1 SGHRS and CDR2 YFSETQ. This CDR3 region has 14 residues. Trimming took 0 bases from V and 6 from J, leaving 9 bases between them. This chain's CDR3 is CASSLEMSAGELFF. Here the CDR3 DNA reads TGCGCCAGCAGCTTGGAAATGTCCGCCGGGGAGCTGTTTTTT.

The rearrangement joins TRBV4-1 to TRBJ2-2; no definite D call. The germline gives CDR1 MGHRA, CDR2 YSYEKL. V was cut by 4 bases and J by 8 bases, with 8 bases left in between. The CDR3 is 12 amino acids. CDR3 coding DNA: TGCGCCAGCAGCCCCGCGGCAGGGGAGCTGTTTTTT. Translation gives CASSPAAGELFF.

Comments on this clone: Mismatch with germline at one junction end may stem from a read error. V gene TRBV13 combines with J gene TRBJ1-5, with D maybe TRBD1 (6 bases). CDR3 size: 16 residues. Germline V gene sequence: CDR1 PRHDT, CDR2 FYEKMQ (reference sequence). This chain's CDR3 is CASSLGGGRSNQPQHF. CDR3 bases: TGTGCCAGCAGCCTAGGGGGGGGCCGGAGCAATCAGCCCCAGCATTTT.

This clone was recorded a few times. The V gene is TRBV18, the J gene TRBJ1-5; D is uncertain. V was shortened by 1 base and J by 0 bases, with 10 bases between the two germline ends. CDR3 length equals 16 residues. CDR1 is KGHSH, CDR2 LQKENI, per germline. CDR3 sequence (DNA): TGTGCCAGCTCACCACAGGGCCGGAATAGCAATCAGCCCCAGCATTTT. Translating gives CASSPQGRNSNQPQHF.

This clone was counted a single time. The rearrangement links TRBV29-1 to TRBJ1-2; D uncertain. The length of the CDR3 is 12 residues. With 3 bases removed from V and 8 bases from J, the gap between germline ends came to 13 bases. CDR1 and CDR2 (germline): SQVTM, ANQGSEA. The CDR3 protein is CSVEPSPGGYTF. CDR3 DNA: TGCAGCGTTGAGCCCAGCCCGGGGGGCTACACCTTC.

This chain links TRBV6-5 with TRBJ2-7, with 8 bases that match TRBD1. V was clipped by 5 bases and J by 2 bases; unmatched bases: 5. CDR1 is MNHEY and CDR2 is SVGAGI in the germline V gene. This CDR3 is 14 amino acids long. The CDR3 protein is CASSKGQVAYEQYF. CDR3 DNA sequence: TGTGCCAGCAGTAAGGGACAGGTGGCCTACGAGCAGTACTTC.

This chain links TRBV5-1 with TRBJ1-1; 8 nucleotides line up with TRBD1. The trim removed 6 bases at V and 1 base at J, leaving 5 bases unmatched. This CDR3 is 14 amino acids long. Germline CDR1 and CDR2: SGHRS and YFSETQ. In nucleotides, the CDR3 is TGCGCCAGCAATGGGGACAGGCAGAACACTGAAGCTTTCTTT. This codes for CASNGDRQNTEAFF.

The chain employs TRBV7-8 and TRBJ2-5; D unclear. Trimming removed 0 bases at V and 0 bases at J, with 5 bases between. This CDR3 is built from 14 residues. Germline CDR1 is SGHVS and CDR2 is FQNEAQ. DNA of the CDR3: TGTGCCAGCAGCTTAGCGGGGTACCAAGAGACCCAGTACTTC. Translation: CASSLAGYQETQYF.

About this clone: Sequence at one end of the junction differs from germline and may be a read error. The rearrangement links TRBV19 to TRBJ2-5, with TRBD1 as a possible D gene (6 bases). This CDR3 comprises 15 residues. Germline V gives CDR1 LNHDA, CDR2 SQIVND (reference sequence). The CDR3 spells CASSREAGQYLRINF. CDR3 DNA sequence: TGTGCCAGTAGTAGAGAGGCCGGACAGTACTTAAGAATAAACTTC.

This chain connects TRBV6-6 to TRBJ2-2, with 7 nucleotides matching TRBD1. Trimming took 4 bases from V and 5 from J; bases not matched to a gene: 10. The CDR3 runs 16 residues. Per germline, CDR1 MNHNY and CDR2 SVGAGI (reference sequence). The CDR3 DNA follows: TGTGCCAGCAGTTCGCAACGACAGGGAAATACCGGGGAGCTGTTTTTT. Its translation: CASSSQRQGNTGELFF.

This clone was counted once. The chain combines TRBV7-2 with TRBJ2-7, with 8 bases fitting TRBD1. The ends lost 5 bases at V and 3 bases at J; junction bases unmatched: 9. Germline CDR1 SGHTA, CDR2 FQGNSA. The CDR3 runs to 15 residues. The CDR3 bases are TGTGCCAGCAGCCCTAGGACAGGGCCCGGCTACGAGCAGTACTTC. Its protein is CASSPRTGPGYEQYF.

The chain employs TRBV5-4 and TRBJ2-3, with 7 nucleotides matching TRBD2. This CDR3 is built from 14 residues. Looked up from germline, CDR1 is SGHNT and CDR2 is YYREEE (reference sequence). V trimming: 3 bases; J trimming: 12 bases; junction bases outside the gene matches: 13. The CDR3 sequence: CASSSATSDRSQYF. CDR3 DNA: TGTGCCAGCAGCTCCGCCACTAGCGATCGGAGCCAGTATTTT.

The gene calls are TRBV9 and TRBJ2-1; TRBD2 is a possible D gene (7 bases). The CDR3 is 17 amino acids. Germline CDR1 SGDLS, CDR2 YYNGEE. Between the trimmed V and J ends, which lost 3 bases and 0 bases, there was a span of 16 bases. The CDR3 is CASSGRGGGASYNEQFF. DNA for the CDR3: TGTGCCAGCAGCGGGAGAGGTGGGGGGGCCTCCTACAATGAGCAGTTCTTC.

The rearrangement joins TRBV7-3 to TRBJ1-2, with 7 bases aligning to TRBD1. The CDR3 loop spans 13 amino acids. Germline V gene data show CDR1 as SGHTA and CDR2 as FQGTGA. Trimming cost V 3 bases and J 6 bases; bases outside gene matches: 4. CDR3 nucleotide sequence: TGTGCCAGCAGCTTCCGGGACAGAAATGGCTACACCTTC. It is translated as CASSFRDRNGYTF.

V gene TRBV30 combines with J gene TRBJ2-3, with 11 bases fitting TRBD2. Germline V CDR1 and CDR2: GTSNPN, SVGIG (reference sequence). V gave up 3 bases and J gave up 6 bases; unmatched junction bases: 5. This CDR3 region has 14 residues. For the CDR3, the DNA is TGTGCCTGGAGCACTAGCGGGGGCTGGGATACGCAGTATTTT. As protein: CAWSTSGGWDTQYF.